This passage covers 25 T cell receptor beta chains from one sample sequenced in a study of T cells in women clearing cervical HPV infection. Assay used: immunoSEQ multiplex PCR; TCRdb lists only in-frame clones, some missing. The record lists 20,000 to 30,000 clones, of which the ten most abundant hold 6.6%. The material sequenced was blood buffy coat. These receptors were collected from a woman between 18 and 70 years old with a cervical HPV16 infection that either progressed to CIN3+ or cleared (not recorded which).

Of note for this clone: The CDR3 end is not reached by the read, which stops 3 residues before it; the germline J gene fills it in. The chain joins TRBV5-6 to TRBJ1-6; D uncertain. The CDR3 totals 15 residues. Germline V CDR1 and CDR2: SGHDT, YYEEEE. The ends were cut back, 0 bases at V and 6 bases at J, with 10 bases in the middle. The CDR3 DNA, read in part, is TGTGCCAGCAGCTTGGGAGCAGGTCTTAATTCACCC. Translation gives CASSLGAGLNSP. The CDR3 reads in full as CASSLGAGLNSPLHF.

About this clone: The sequenced fragment ends 3 residues before the CDR3 boundary, so the rest is inferred from the germline J gene. The chain carries TRBV10-3 and TRBJ1-4; D gene uncertain. V lost 6 bases and J lost 8, with 13 bases in between. The V gene's germline CDR1 is ENHRY and CDR2 SYGVKD. This CDR3 is built from 13 residues. CDR3 loop: CAIRDFPGEKLFF. CDR3 DNA (partial): TGTGCCATCAGGGATTTCCCCGGGGAAAAA.

For this clone: The read ends 3 residues shy of where the CDR3 ends; the end is completed using the germline J gene. The genes are TRBV2 and TRBJ1-5; 8 bases map to TRBD1. V was pared by 8 bases and J by 6 bases, with 9 bases of the junction left unmatched. This CDR3 comprises 14 residues. CDR1 SNHLY and CDR2 FYNNEI come from the germline V gene. This chain's CDR3 is CASGQGDVGQPQHF. The CDR3 bases that were read are TGTGCCAGCGGACAGGGCGACGTCGGTCAGCCC.

Points on this clone: Read data end 3 residues before the CDR3 end; the end is taken from the germline J gene. The chain couples TRBV19 to TRBJ1-2; perhaps TRBD1 as D (5 bases). The CDR3 spans 14 residues. CDR1 is LNHDA, CDR2 SQIVND, per germline (reference sequence). The part of the CDR3 DNA that was read is TGTGCCAGTAGTATGGGCAGACAGTCGAATGAC. As protein: CASSMGRQSND. In full, the CDR3 is CASSMGRQSNDYTF. Supplemented by reference TRBV19 and TRBJ1-2, the full variable domain reads DGGITQSPKYLFRKEGQNVTLSCEQNLNHDAMYWYRQDPGQGLRLIYYSQIVNDFQKGDIAEGYSVSREKKESFPLTVTSAQKNPTAFYLCASSMGRQSNDYTFGSGTRLTVV.

As concerns this clone: The read ends 3 residues before the CDR3 terminus; that terminus is restored from the germline J gene. The J gene is TRBJ1-2, the V gene TRBV20-1; no definite D call. CDR3 size: 12 residues. The germline CDR1 and CDR2 sequences are DFQATT and SNEGSKA (reference sequence). This chain's CDR3 is CSARAGSGGYTF. The covered CDR3 bases are TGCAGTGCTAGAGCCGGGAGCGGGGGC.

Worth noting for this clone: Sequencing ends 3 residues short of the CDR3 end; the germline J gene provides the rest. The rearrangement links TRBV7-9 to TRBJ2-1, with 12 nucleotides matching TRBD2. The CDR3 has 14 amino acids. Germline V gives CDR1 SEHNR, CDR2 FQNEAQ (reference sequence). The trim removed 4 bases at V and 8 bases at J, leaving 3 bases unmatched. CDR3 residues: CASSSLAGGDEQFF. CDR3 DNA, as far as it was read: TGTGCCAGCAGCTCGCTAGCGGGGGGGGATGAG.

CDR3 region: CASSPYLYNEQFF. Partial CDR3 DNA: TGTGCCAGCAGCCCGTACTTATACAATGAG. The gene calls are TRBV7-8 and TRBJ2-1; D uncertain. The read stops 3 residues short of the end of the CDR3; the missing end is completed from the germline J gene. Germline V lookup: CDR1 SGHVS, CDR2 FQNEAQ. The CDR3 is 13 residues long. V was shortened by 5 bases and J by 4 bases, with 9 bases between the two germline ends. Variable domain in full (rest from reference TRBV7-8 and TRBJ2-1): GAGVSQSPRYKVAKRGQDVALRCDPISGHVSLFWYQQALGQGPEFLTYFQNEAQLDKSGLPSDRFFAERPEGSVSTLKIQRTQQEDSAVYLCASSPYLYNEQFFGPGTRLTVL.

With regard to this clone: The read ends 3 residues before the CDR3 terminus; that terminus is restored from the germline J gene. The chain has TRBV6-1 and TRBJ1-2, with a tentative D call TRBD1 (5 bases). With 4 bases removed from V and 2 bases from J, the gap between germline ends came to 14 bases. The CDR3 contains 15 residues. Germline V gene lookup returns CDR1 MNHNS and CDR2 SASEGT. Incomplete CDR3 DNA: TGTGCCAGCAGTGTACTAACACAGGAGAACTATGGC. It is translated as CASSVLTQENYG. The whole CDR3 sequence reads CASSVLTQENYGYTF.

Comment on this clone: The read is 3 residues too short to cover the CDR3 end, so that end is filled in from the germline J gene. The V and J genes are TRBV6-2 or TRBV6-3 and TRBJ1-6; D is possibly TRBD1 (6 bases). Germline CDR1 reads MNHEY; CDR2 reads SVGEGT. The CDR3 spans 13 residues. V lost 5 bases, J lost 9 bases, and 11 bases lay in between. CDR3 in amino acids: CASSGQGSSPLHF. The covered CDR3 bases are TGTGCCAGCAGTGGTCAGGGGAGTTCACCC.

Comments on this clone: The read stops 3 residues short of the end of the CDR3; the missing end is completed from the germline J gene. This chain connects TRBV20-1 to TRBJ2-3; 7 nucleotides match TRBD2. J gave up 1 base and V 2 bases, and 12 bases lay outside the gene matches. There are 17 residues in the CDR3. CDR1 is DFQATT and CDR2 is SNEGSKA in the germline V gene (reference sequence). The CDR3: CSARLADGRWGTDTQYF. The part of the CDR3 DNA that was read is TGCAGTGCTAGACTAGCGGATGGTCGGTGGGGCACAGATACG.

About this clone itself: Read sequence stops 3 residues before the CDR3 end, and the germline J gene provides the missing end. The rearrangement links TRBV7-9 to TRBJ1-1, with TRBD1 matching 8 bases. The V gene's germline CDR1 is SEHNR and CDR2 FQNEAQ (reference sequence). The CDR3 has 13 residues. J was trimmed by 4 bases and V by 5 bases; bases with no gene match: 3. The CDR3 DNA, read in part, is TGTGCCAGCAGCGGACAGGGAAGCACTGAA. Its protein product is CASSGQGSTE. In full, the CDR3 reads CASSGQGSTEAFF.

The sequenced part of the CDR3 DNA is TGTGCCAGCAGTGGACAGGGAAGGGGTCAGCCC. It is translated as CASSGQGRGQP. The whole CDR3 is CASSGQGRGQPQHF. The rearrangement joins TRBV2 to TRBJ1-5; 7 bases fit TRBD1. The DNA ends 3 residues before the CDR3 does, and the rest of the CDR3 is filled in from the germline J gene. Germline CDR1 SNHLY, CDR2 FYNNEI. The CDR3 is made up of 14 amino acids. Germline trimming cut 4 bases from V and 6 bases from J; bases unmatched to any gene: 6.

This clone is identified as medium-sized from frequency. The read ends 3 residues early relative to the CDR3; the germline J gene fills the gap. The chain joins TRBV18 to TRBJ2-5; D gene unclear. Trimming stripped 4 bases from V and 0 bases from J, with 3 bases between. This CDR3 contains 12 residues. Germline CDR1 reads KGHSH; CDR2 reads LQKENI. The DNA read from the CDR3 is TGTGCCAGCTCACAGGACCAAGAGACC. Translating gives CASSQDQET. The CDR3 in its entirety is CASSQDQETQYF. The whole variable domain, filled in from reference TRBV18 and TRBJ2-5, reads NAGVMQNPRHLVRRRGQEARLRCSPMKGHSHVYWYRQLPEEGLKFMVYLQKENIIDESGMPKERFSAEFPKEGPSILRIQQVVRGDSAAYFCASSQDQETQYFGPGTRLLVL.

On this clone: The DNA ends 3 residues before the CDR3 does, and the rest of the CDR3 is filled in from the germline J gene. The V call is TRBV19, the J call TRBJ1-1; D is undetermined. The CDR3 contains 13 residues. Germline V gives CDR1 LNHDA, CDR2 SQIVND (reference sequence). The V end lost 3 bases, the J end lost 4 bases, and 9 bases lay between the germline ends. The CDR3 loop reads CASSIIGRTEAFF. The part of the CDR3 DNA that was read is TGTGCCAGTAGTATCATAGGGCGCACTGAA. The full variable domain, its missing parts supplied by reference TRBV19 and TRBJ1-1, is DGGITQSPKYLFRKEGQNVTLSCEQNLNHDAMYWYRQDPGQGLRLIYYSQIVNDFQKGDIAEGYSVSREKKESFPLTVTSAQKNPTAFYLCASSIIGRTEAFFGQGTRLTVV.

As concerns this clone: The read halts 3 residues ahead of the CDR3 end, with the missing end drawn from the germline J gene. The chain is built from TRBV7-3 and TRBJ2-5, with unresolved D. This CDR3 contains 13 residues. V shed 1 base and J shed 2 bases, with 5 bases lying between them. Germline lookup yields CDR1 SGHTA and CDR2 FQGTGA. The sequenced CDR3 bases are TGTGCCAGCAGCTTAAGCGAGCAAGAGACC. This encodes CASSLSEQET. The whole CDR3 is CASSLSEQETQYF.

Regarding this clone: The read finishes 3 residues shy of the CDR3 end, and the germline J gene is used to complete it. This chain links TRBV4-2 with TRBJ1-4, with 7 bases that match TRBD1. The CDR3 has 16 amino acids. Germline CDR1 and CDR2: LGHNA and YNFKEQ. With V trimmed by 4 bases and J by 4 bases, 9 bases remained unmatched. CDR3 residues: CASSRQPGQNNEKLFF. Incomplete CDR3 DNA: TGTGCCAGCAGCCGCCAGCCGGGACAGAATAATGAAAAA.

As for this clone: Sequencing ends 3 residues short of the CDR3 end; the germline J gene provides the rest. This chain uses TRBV2 with TRBJ2-3, with 8 bases aligning to TRBD2. Germline CDR1 is SNHLY and CDR2 is FYNNEI. V trimming: 6 bases; J trimming: 3 bases; junction bases outside the gene matches: 8. The CDR3 runs 15 residues. The covered CDR3 bases are TGTGCCAGCAGGGTGAGAGCGGGAGCTACAGATACG. Amino acid sequence: CASRVRAGATDT. The whole CDR3 sequence reads CASRVRAGATDTQYF.

Regarding this clone: The DNA ends 3 residues before the CDR3 does, and the rest of the CDR3 is filled in from the germline J gene. The chain employs TRBV20-1 and TRBJ2-3; the D gene is possibly TRBD1 (5 bases). V was cut by 5 bases and J by 7 bases, with 16 bases left in between. Germline CDR1 is DFQATT and CDR2 is SNEGSKA (reference sequence). CDR3 length: 13 amino acids. CDR3 residues: CSALSRVWNTQYF. The DNA read from the CDR3 is TGCAGTGCTTTGAGCAGGGTGTGGAATACG.

For this clone: The read stops 3 residues short of the end of the CDR3; the missing end is completed from the germline J gene. The chain has TRBV5-1 and TRBJ2-2, with D maybe TRBD1 (6 bases). Germline V gene lookup returns CDR1 SGHRS and CDR2 YFSETQ. Trimming stripped 0 bases from V and 3 bases from J, with 9 bases between. CDR3 length: 15 amino acids. The part of the CDR3 DNA that was read is TGCGCCAGCAGCTTGGTAGGGGGAGACACCGGGGAG. Amino acids: CASSLVGGDTGE. The entire CDR3 sequence reads CASSLVGGDTGELFF.

In the case of this clone: The read falls 3 residues short of the CDR3 end, and the missing part is taken from the germline J gene. The J gene is TRBJ2-2, the V gene TRBV10-3; 10 bases are a match to TRBD2. Germline assignment: CDR1 ENHRY and CDR2 SYGVKD. V shed 2 bases and J 6 bases; nucleotides not matched to a gene: 3. The CDR3 consists of 15 residues. The CDR3 loop reads CAISEVLAGPGELFF. The DNA read from the CDR3 is TGTGCCATCAGTGAGGTACTAGCGGGACCCGGGGAG.

For this clone: Read data end 3 residues before the CDR3 end; the end is taken from the germline J gene. The rearrangement links TRBV20-1 to TRBJ2-3; tentative D call: TRBD1 (5 bases). The CDR3 totals 13 residues. Germline assignment: CDR1 DFQATT and CDR2 SNEGSKA (reference sequence). The covered CDR3 bases are TGCAGTGCTAAAGAGGACACTAATCAGCCG. This translates into CSAKEDTNQP. The whole CDR3 reads CSAKEDTNQPQYF.

Concerning this clone: The read ends 3 residues shy of where the CDR3 ends; the end is completed using the germline J gene. The rearrangement links TRBV29-1 to TRBJ2-2; TRBD1 matches at 10 bases. The CDR3 is 17 amino acids. Germline V gene lookup returns CDR1 SQVTM and CDR2 ANQGSEA. CDR3 DNA, as far as it was read: TGCAGCGCCTCCCTTATGGACAGGGGGTCCGGGGCCAACGTG. It yields the protein CSASLMDRGSGANV. The complete CDR3 protein is CSASLMDRGSGANVLFF.

About this clone: The CDR3 goes on 3 residues after the read ends, and that part is filled in from the germline J gene. The gene calls are TRBV20-1 and TRBJ2-1; 14 bases are a match to TRBD2. The CDR3 consists of 13 residues. Germline lookup yields CDR1 DFQATT and CDR2 SNEGSKA (reference sequence). V lost 5 bases and J lost 7; bases outside the gene matches: 1. The CDR3 loop is CSAGTSGRNEQFF. The sequenced CDR3 bases are TGCAGTGCTGGGACTAGCGGGAGAAATGAG.

Notes on this clone: The DNA ends 3 residues before the CDR3 does, and the rest of the CDR3 is filled in from the germline J gene. The chain recombines TRBV11-2 with TRBJ1-2; 12 bases are a match to TRBD1. The CDR3 totals 14 residues. The V gene's germline CDR1 is SGHAT and CDR2 FQNNGV. The CDR3 is CASSTGTGGQGYTF. CDR3 DNA, as far as it was read: TGTGCCAGCAGCACCGGGACAGGGGGCCAAGGC. The full variable domain, its missing parts supplied by reference TRBV11-2 and TRBJ1-2, is EAGVAQSPRYKIIEKRQSVAFWCNPISGHATLYWYQQILGQGPKLLIQFQNNGVVDDSQLPKDRFSAERLKGVDSTLKIQPAKLEDSAVYLCASSTGTGGQGYTFGSGTRLTVV.

A note on this clone: Read coverage stops 3 residues before the CDR3 terminus; the germline J gene supplies the remainder. The chain employs TRBV18 and TRBJ2-7, with 13 bases aligning to TRBD2. Trimming took 0 bases from V and 6 from J; bases not matched to a gene: 5. The CDR3 runs to 16 residues. Germline values: CDR1 KGHSH, CDR2 LQKENI. CDR3 amino acids: CASSPPRLAGGSEQYF. CDR3 bases read: TGTGCCAGCTCACCACCGAGACTAGCGGGAGGTAGCGAG.